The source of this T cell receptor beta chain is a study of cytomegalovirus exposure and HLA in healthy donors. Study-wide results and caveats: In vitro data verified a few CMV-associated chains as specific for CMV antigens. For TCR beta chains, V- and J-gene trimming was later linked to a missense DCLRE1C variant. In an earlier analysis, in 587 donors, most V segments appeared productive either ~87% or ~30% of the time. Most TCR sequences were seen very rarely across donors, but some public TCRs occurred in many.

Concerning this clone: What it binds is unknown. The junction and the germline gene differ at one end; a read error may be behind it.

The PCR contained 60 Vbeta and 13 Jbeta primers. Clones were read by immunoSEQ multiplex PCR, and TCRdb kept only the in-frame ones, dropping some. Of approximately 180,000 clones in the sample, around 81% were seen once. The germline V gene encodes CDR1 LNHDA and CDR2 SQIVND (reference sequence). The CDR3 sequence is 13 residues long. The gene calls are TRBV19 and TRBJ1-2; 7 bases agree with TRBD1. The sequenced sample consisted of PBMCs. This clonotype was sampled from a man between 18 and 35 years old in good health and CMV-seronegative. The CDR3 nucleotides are TGTGCCAGTACACGACCCGGGACAGCGTCTCACCTATTC. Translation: CASTRPGTASHLF.